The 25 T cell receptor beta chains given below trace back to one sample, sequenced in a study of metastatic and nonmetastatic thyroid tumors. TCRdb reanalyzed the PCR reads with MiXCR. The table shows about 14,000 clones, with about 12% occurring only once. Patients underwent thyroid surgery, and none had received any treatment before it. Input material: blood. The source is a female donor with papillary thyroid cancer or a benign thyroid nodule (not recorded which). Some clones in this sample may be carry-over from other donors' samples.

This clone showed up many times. The CDR3 bases are TGTGCCACCAGCAGAGATTTCGACGGACATAGCAATCAGCCCCAGCATTTT. Its protein is CATSRDFDGHSNQPQHF. This chain connects TRBV15 to TRBJ1-5; D perhaps matches TRBD1 (5 bases). Trimming shortened V by 0 bases and J by 0 bases, and 12 bases separated the two germline ends. The V gene's germline CDR1 is LNHNV and CDR2 YYDKDF (reference sequence). This CDR3 has 17 amino acids.

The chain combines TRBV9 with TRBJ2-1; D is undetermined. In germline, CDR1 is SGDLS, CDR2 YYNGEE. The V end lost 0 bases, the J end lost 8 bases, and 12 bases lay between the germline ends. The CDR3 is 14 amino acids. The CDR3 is CASSVVGSDDEQFF. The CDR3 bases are TGTGCCAGCAGCGTAGTGGGGTCGGACGATGAGCAGTTCTTC.

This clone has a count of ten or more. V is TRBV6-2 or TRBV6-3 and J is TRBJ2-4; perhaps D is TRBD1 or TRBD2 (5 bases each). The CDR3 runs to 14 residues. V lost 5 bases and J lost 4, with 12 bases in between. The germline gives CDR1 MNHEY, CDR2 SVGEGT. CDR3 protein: CASSLPGRKNIQYF. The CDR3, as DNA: TGTGCCAGCAGTCTCCCGGGACGTAAAAACATTCAGTACTTC.

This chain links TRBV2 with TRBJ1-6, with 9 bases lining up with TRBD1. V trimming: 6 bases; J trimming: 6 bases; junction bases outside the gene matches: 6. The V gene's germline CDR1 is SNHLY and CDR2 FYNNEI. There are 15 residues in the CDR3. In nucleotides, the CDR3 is TGTGCCAGCAGCGGACAGGGGCAGTGTAATTCACCCCTCCACTTT. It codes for CASSGQGQCNSPLHF. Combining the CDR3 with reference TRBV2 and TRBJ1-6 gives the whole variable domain EPEVTQTPSHQVTQMGQEVILRCVPISNHLYFYWYRQILGQKVEFLVSFYNNEISEKSEIFDDQFSVERPDGSNFTLKIRSTKLEDSAMYFCASSGQGQCNSPLHFGNGTRLTVT.

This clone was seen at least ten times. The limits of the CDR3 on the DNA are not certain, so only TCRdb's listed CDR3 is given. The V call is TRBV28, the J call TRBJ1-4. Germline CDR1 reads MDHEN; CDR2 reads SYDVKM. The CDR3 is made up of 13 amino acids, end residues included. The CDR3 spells CASGISVGEKLFF.

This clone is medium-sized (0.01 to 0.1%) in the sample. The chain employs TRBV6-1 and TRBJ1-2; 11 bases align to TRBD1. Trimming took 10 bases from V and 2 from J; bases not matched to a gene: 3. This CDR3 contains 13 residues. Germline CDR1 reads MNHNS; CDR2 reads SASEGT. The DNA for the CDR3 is TGTGCCATCGGGACAGGGGGGAACTATGGCTACACCTTC. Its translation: CAIGTGGNYGYTF.

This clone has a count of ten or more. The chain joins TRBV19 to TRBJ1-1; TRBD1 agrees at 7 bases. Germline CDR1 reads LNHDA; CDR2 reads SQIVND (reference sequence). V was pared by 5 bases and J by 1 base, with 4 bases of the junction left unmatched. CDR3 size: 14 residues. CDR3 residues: CASSQGVWNTEAFF. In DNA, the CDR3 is TGTGCCAGTAGTCAGGGGGTGTGGAACACTGAAGCTTTCTTT.

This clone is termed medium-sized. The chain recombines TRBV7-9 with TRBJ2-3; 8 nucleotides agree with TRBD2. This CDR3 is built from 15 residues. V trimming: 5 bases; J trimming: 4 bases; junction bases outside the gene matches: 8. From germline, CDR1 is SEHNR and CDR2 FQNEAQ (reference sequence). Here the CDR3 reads CASSPQTGLADTQYF. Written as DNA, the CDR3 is TGTGCCAGCAGCCCGCAAACGGGACTAGCAGATACGCAGTATTTT.

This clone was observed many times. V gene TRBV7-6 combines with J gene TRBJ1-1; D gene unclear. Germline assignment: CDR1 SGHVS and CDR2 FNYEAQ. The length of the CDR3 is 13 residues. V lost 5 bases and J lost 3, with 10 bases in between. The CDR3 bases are TGTGCCAGCAGCCTAAGGAGAGACACTGAAGCTTTCTTT. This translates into CASSLRRDTEAFF.

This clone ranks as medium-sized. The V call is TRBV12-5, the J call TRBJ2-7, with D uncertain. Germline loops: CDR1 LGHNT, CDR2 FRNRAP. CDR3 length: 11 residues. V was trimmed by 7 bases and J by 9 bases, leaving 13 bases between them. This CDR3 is CASVGPLGQYF. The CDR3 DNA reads TGTGCTAGTGTAGGACCCTTGGGGCAGTACTTC. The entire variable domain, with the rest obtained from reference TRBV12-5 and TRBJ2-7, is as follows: DARVTQTPRHKVTEMGQEVTMRCQPILGHNTVFWYRQTMMQGLELLAYFRNRAPLDDSGMPKDRFSAEMPDATLATLKIQPSEPRDSAVYFCASVGPLGQYFGPGTRLTVT.

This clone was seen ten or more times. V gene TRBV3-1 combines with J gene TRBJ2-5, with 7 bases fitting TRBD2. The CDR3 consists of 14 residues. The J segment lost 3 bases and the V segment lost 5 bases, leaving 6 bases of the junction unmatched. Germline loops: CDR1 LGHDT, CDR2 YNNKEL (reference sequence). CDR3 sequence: CASSFASGKETQYF. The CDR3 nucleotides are TGTGCCAGCAGCTTCGCTAGCGGAAAAGAGACCCAGTACTTC.

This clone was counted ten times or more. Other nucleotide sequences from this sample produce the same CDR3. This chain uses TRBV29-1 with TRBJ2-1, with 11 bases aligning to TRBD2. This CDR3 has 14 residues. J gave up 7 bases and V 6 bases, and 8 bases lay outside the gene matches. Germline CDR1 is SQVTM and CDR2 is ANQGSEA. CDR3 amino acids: CSVNSGGAGNEQFF. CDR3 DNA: TGCAGCGTGAATAGCGGGGGGGCGGGGAATGAGCAGTTCTTC.

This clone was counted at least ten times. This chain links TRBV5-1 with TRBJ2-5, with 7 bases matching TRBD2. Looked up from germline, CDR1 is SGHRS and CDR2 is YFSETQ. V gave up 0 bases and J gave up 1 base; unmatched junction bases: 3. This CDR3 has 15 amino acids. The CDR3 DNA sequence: TGCGCCAGCAGCTTGGGACTAGCAGTCCAAGAGACCCAGTACTTC. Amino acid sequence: CASSLGLAVQETQYF.

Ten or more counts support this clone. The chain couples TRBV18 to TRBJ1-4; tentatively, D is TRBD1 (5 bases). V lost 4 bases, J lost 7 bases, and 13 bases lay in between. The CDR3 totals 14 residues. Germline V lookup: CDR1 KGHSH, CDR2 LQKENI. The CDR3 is CASSQGTLAEKLFF. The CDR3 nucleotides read TGTGCCAGCTCACAAGGGACTCTGGCTGAAAAACTGTTTTTT.

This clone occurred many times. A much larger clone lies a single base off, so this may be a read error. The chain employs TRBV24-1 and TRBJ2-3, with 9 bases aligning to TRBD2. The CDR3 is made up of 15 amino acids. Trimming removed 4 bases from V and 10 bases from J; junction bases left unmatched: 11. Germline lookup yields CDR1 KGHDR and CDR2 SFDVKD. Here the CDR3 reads CATSDVPGLAVAQYF. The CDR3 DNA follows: TGTGCCACCAGTGACGTCCCGGGACTAGCTGTTGCGCAGTATTTT.

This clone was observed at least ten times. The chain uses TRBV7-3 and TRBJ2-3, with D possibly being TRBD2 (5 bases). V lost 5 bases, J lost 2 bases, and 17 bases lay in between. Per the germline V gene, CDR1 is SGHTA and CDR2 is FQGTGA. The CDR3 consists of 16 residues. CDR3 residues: CASSPTPSTITDTQYF. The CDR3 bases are TGTGCCAGCAGCCCCACGCCTAGCACGATCACAGATACGCAGTATTTT.

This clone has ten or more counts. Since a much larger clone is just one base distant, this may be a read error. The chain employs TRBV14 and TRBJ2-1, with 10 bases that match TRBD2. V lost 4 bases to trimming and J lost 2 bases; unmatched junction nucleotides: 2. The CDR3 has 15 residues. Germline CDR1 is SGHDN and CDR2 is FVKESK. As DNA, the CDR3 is TGTGCCAGCAGCCTAAGCGGGGGGGCCTACAATGAGCAGTTCTTC. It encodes CASSLSGGAYNEQFF.

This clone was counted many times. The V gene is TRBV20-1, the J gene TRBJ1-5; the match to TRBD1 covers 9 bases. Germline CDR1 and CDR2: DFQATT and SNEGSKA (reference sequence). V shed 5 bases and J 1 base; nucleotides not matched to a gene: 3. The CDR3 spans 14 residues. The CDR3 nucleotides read TGCAGTGCTTACGACAGGGGGAGCAATCAGCCCCAGCATTTT. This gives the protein CSAYDRGSNQPQHF.

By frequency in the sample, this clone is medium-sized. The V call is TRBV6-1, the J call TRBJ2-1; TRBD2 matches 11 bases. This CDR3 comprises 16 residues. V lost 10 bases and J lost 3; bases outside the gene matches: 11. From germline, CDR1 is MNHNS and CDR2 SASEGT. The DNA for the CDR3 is TGTGCCACCGCGACTAGCGGGATGTTTGTCTACAATGAGCAGTTCTTC. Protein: CATATSGMFVYNEQFF.

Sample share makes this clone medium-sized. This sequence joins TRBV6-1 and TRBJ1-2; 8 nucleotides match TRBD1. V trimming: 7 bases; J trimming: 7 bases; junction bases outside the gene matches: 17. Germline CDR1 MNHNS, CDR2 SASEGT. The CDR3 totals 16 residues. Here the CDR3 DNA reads TGTGCCAGCATAGGGGCGGAGGCAGGGGGCGTTTTTGGCTACACCTTC. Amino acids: CASIGAEAGGVFGYTF.

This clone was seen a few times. DNA of the CDR3: TGTGCCAGCAGTTACTCGAGGGACTCCTACGAGCAGTACTTC. This codes for CASSYSRDSYEQYF. The rearrangement uses TRBV6-2 or TRBV6-3 and TRBJ2-7; a possible D gene is TRBD2 (5 bases). This CDR3 has 14 amino acids. V lost 0 bases and J lost 0, with 6 bases in between. Germline CDR1 MNHEY, CDR2 SVGEGT.

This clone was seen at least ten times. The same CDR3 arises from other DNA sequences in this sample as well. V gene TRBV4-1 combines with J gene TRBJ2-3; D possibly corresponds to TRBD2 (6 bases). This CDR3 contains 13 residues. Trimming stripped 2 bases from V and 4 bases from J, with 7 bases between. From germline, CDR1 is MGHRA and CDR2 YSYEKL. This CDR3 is CASSQSGADTQYF. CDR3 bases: TGCGCCAGCAGCCAATCGGGGGCAGATACGCAGTATTTT.

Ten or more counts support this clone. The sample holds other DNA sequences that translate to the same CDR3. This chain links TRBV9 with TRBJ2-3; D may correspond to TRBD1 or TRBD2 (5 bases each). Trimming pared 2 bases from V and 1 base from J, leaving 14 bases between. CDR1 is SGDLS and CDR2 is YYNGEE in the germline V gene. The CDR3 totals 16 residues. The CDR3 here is CASSVSGTGGTDTQYF. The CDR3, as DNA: TGTGCCAGCAGCGTTAGTGGGACCGGGGGCACAGATACGCAGTATTTT.

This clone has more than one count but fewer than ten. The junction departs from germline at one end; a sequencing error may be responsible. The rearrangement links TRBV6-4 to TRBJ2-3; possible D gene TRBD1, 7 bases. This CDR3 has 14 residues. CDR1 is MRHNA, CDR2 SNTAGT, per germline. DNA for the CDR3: TGTGCCAGCAGTGATGCAGGGGGGACAGATACTCAGTATTTT. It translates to CASSDAGGTDTQYF.

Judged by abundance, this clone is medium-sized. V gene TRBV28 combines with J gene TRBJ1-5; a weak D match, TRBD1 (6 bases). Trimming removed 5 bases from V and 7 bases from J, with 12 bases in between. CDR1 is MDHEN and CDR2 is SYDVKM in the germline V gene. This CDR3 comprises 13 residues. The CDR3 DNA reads TGTGCCAGCAGTGAGGGGGGCGCCCAGCCCCAGCATTTT. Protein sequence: CASSEGGAQPQHF.